This TCR beta chain derives from a study of memory CD4+ T cells and cytomegalovirus serostatus. General study results and limits: Suggested: most of the CMV-linked TCR signature lies in CD4+ memory cells. Repertoires predicted CMV serostatus with median bootstrapped AUC of about 0.96.

This clone appeared a single time. Antigen: not known. The sort gate was single viable CD3+CD4+CD8-CD45RO+ cells for memory CD4+ T cells. Between the trimmed V and J ends, which lost 2 bases and 5 bases, there was a span of 12 bases. CDR3 size: 15 residues. Germline CDR1 MNHNS, CDR2 SASEGT. Source study methods: After removing out-of-frame reads, around 2 million distinct TCRbeta sequences remained. TCRdb keeps only in-frame clones here, not all; method: immunoSEQ multiplex PCR. V and J calls and clone size are those listed in that table; D and trimming were worked out from the DNA. Altogether tens of thousands of clones are present, less than 80% being singletons, with the ten largest covering less than 0.9%.

This TCR derives from an adult in good health and CMV-seronegative. The rearrangement uses TRBV6-1 and TRBJ2-2; D is uncertain. The sequenced sample was memory CD4+ T cells from blood. DNA of the CDR3: TGTGCCAGCAGTGAATTGGCTTTTCAAACCGGGGAGCTGTTTTTT. Encoded protein: CASSELAFQTGELFF.